This is a list of T cell receptor beta chains from one sample in a study of breast tumors, draining lymph nodes, adjacent tissues. TCRdb reprocessed the multiplex PCR reads via MiXCR and lists one record per CDR3 protein. This table has over 250,000 distinct CDR3 sequences, 30% to 35% appearing once. The source material was axillary lymph node tissue. The receptors come from a female donor with breast cancer. Some clones in this sample may be carry-over from other donors' samples. CDR3s include the opening cysteine and the closing phenylalanine or tryptophan. D genes are given only for firm matches. Clone size, where shown, is once, few, many, or a class for clones that have expanded.

>-|TRBJ1-1|TRBV12-3/TRBV12-4|-
TGTGCCAGCAGTGGACAGCCCTTTTACACTGAAGCTTTCTTT
CASSGQPFYTEAFF
>-|TRBJ2-5|TRBV20-1|TRBD2
TGCAGTGCCGCCCCCCTAGCGGGAGCCAAAGAGACCCAGTACTTC
CSAAPLAGAKETQYF
>many|TRBJ2-5|TRBV11-2|-
TGTGCCAGCAGCCCACCAGCTCAACAGGGAGAGACCCAGTACTTC
CASSPPAQQGETQYF
>-|TRBJ1-2|TRBV12-3/TRBV12-4|TRBD1
TGTGCCAGCAGTAACCGGGACAGGGGGGATCAAGATGGCTACACCTTC
CASSNRDRGDQDGYTF
>many|TRBJ1-4|TRBV19|-
TGTGCCAGTAGATACACGGGGCCGGGAGAAAAACTGTTTTTT
CASRYTGPGEKLFF
>many|TRBJ2-3|TRBV5-6|-
TGTGCCAGCAGCTTCGGGAGTGTAGATACGCAGTATTTT
CASSFGSVDTQYF
>-|TRBJ2-1|TRBV6-5|-
TGTGCCAGCAGGCCCCGCCGGGCGGTGAAATACAATGAGCAGTTCTTC
CASRPRRAVKYNEQFF
>many|TRBJ2-7|TRBV11-2|TRBD2
TGTGCCAGCAGCCCATCTAGCGGGAGCCCCCCCGAGCAGTACTTC
CASSPSSGSPPEQYF
>many|TRBJ2-7|TRBV25-1|TRBD1
TGTGCCAGCAGTGCCGGGGACAGAGCCTACGAGCAGTACTTC
CASSAGDRAYEQYF
>-|TRBJ2-7|TRBV27|-
TGTGCCAGCAGCCAACGGGCCGGAGACTACGAGCAGTACTTC
CASSQRAGDYEQYF
>many|TRBJ2-1|TRBV11-2|-
TGTGCCAGCAGCCGTGACGTTGAGCAGTTCTTC
CASSRDVEQFF
>-|TRBJ1-5|TRBV10-3|-
TGCGCCATCACGGGGGGGGTGAGCAATCAGCCCCAGCATTTT
CAITGGVSNQPQHF
>many|TRBJ2-7|TRBV19|TRBD2
TGTGCCAGTAGTACGCTCGCGACTAGCGGGAGTTACGAGCAGTACTTC
CASSTLATSGSYEQYF
>many|TRBJ2-3|TRBV15|TRBD2
TGTGCCACCAGCAGAGGACTAGCCGGCACAGATACGCAGTATTTT
CATSRGLAGTDTQYF
>many|TRBJ2-7|TRBV9|-
TGTGCCAGCAGCGGGAGCTCCTACGAGCAGTACTTC
CASSGSSYEQYF
>many|TRBJ2-6|TRBV7-6|TRBD2
TGTGCCAGCAGCTTTCCTTCGGGACTAGGGGTTCTTGTTAGGGCCAACGTCCTGACTTTC
CASSFPSGLGVLVRANVLTF
>once|TRBJ2-7|TRBV4-1|TRBD2
TGCGCCAGCAGCCCGGGACTAGCGGGGTCCTGCGAGCAGTACTTC
CASSPGLAGSCEQYF
>many|TRBJ2-3|TRBV4-2|-
TGTGCCAGCACCGCGAACCTTAAGGCCGGCGATACGCAGTATTTT
CASTANLKAGDTQYF
>-|TRBJ1-2|TRBV25-1|TRBD1
TGTGCCGGCAGTGAGTGGGGGGGCACAGGGGGCGCAAGCTATGGCTACACCTTC
CAGSEWGGTGGASYGYTF
>many|TRBJ1-3|TRBV5-1|-
TGCGCCAGCAGCCCTACGGCCACCTCTGGAAACACCATATATTTT
CASSPTATSGNTIYF
>-|TRBJ2-7|TRBV6-1|-
TGTGCCAGCTTCCGGGACATCGGCGACGAGCAGGGCCCCCCCTACGAGCAGTACTTC
CASFRDIGDEQGPPYEQYF
>-|TRBJ1-4|TRBV19|-
TGTGCCAGCAGTATGGGCCTGGGGGCAAATAATGAAAAACTGTTTTTT
CASSMGLGANNEKLFF
>many|TRBJ2-7|TRBV19|TRBD2
TGTGCCAGTACCTTTTTCGGGGGGGCGGTCCACCTTCAAGACTACGAGCAGTACTTC
CASTFFGGAVHLQDYEQYF
>many|TRBJ1-4|TRBV3-1|TRBD1
TGTGCCAGCAGCGAACAGGGGAAGGGTGAAAAACTGTTTTTT
CASSEQGKGEKLFF
>many|TRBJ2-7|TRBV5-1|-
TGCGCCAGCAGCTTGCCGGGGAGCCACGAGCAGTACTTC
CASSLPGSHEQYF
>-|TRBJ2-1|TRBV5-6|-
TGTGCCAGCAGCTGGGGGGGCACTGAGCAGTTCTTC
CASSWGGTEQFF
>many|TRBJ1-5|TRBV6-4|-
TGTGCCAGCAGTGAGGGGGGGGAAGACCAGCCCCAGCATTTT
CASSEGGEDQPQHF
>many|TRBJ2-6|TRBV2|-
TGTGCCAGCAGCCCTACGGACATCCCTTCTGGGGCCAACGTCCTGACTTTC
CASSPTDIPSGANVLTF
>many|TRBJ2-7|TRBV7-3|-
TGTGCCAGCAGCTTAATGGGCAGCTCCTACGAGCAGTACTTC
CASSLMGSSYEQYF
>many|TRBJ2-1|TRBV24-1|-
TGTGCCACCAGTCTACCCGGGTCGGGGGCTGATGAGCAGTTCTTC
CATSLPGSGADEQFF
>-|TRBJ2-3|TRBV7-3|-
TGTGCCAGCTACCGGGTCACAGGGTGGAGCACAGATACGCAGTATTTT
CASYRVTGWSTDTQYF
>many|TRBJ2-1|TRBV5-5|TRBD2
TGTGCCAGCAGCCGCCGAGCGGGAGGGGGCAATGAGCAGTTCTTC
CASSRRAGGGNEQFF
>many|TRBJ2-1|TRBV15|TRBD2
TGTGCCACCAGCAGGGGGACTAGCGGAGAGCAGTTCTTC
CATSRGTSGEQFF
>many|TRBJ1-2|TRBV6-5|-
TGTGCCAGCAGTCGCTCCGGACAGAACTATGGCTACACCTTC
CASSRSGQNYGYTF
>many|TRBJ2-5|TRBV11-2|TRBD1
TGTGCCAGCAGCCTAAAGAGGGGGCGGGTCCAAGAGACCCAGTACTTC
CASSLKRGRVQETQYF
>few|TRBJ2-3|TRBV28|-
TGTGCCAGCAGTCCGGCCCAGGGGTCCACAGATACGAAGTATTTT
CASSPAQGSTDTKYF
>many|TRBJ1-2|TRBV12-3/TRBV12-4|-
TGTGCCAGCAGCCGAAATGTCTATGGCTACACCTTC
CASSRNVYGYTF
>-|TRBJ1-2|TRBV11-1|-
TGTGCCAGCTCACCACGGGTCGAGGGGCGGCTGCGCTACACCTTC
CASSPRVEGRLRYTF
>few|TRBJ2-1|TRBV20-1|-
TGCAGTGCTAGCCCCGCTGGGACAAACACTGAGCAGCTCTTC
CSASPAGTNTEQLF
>-|TRBJ2-1|TRBV7-9|-
TGTGCCAGCAGACGATCGATCGGAACGGGTGGCGTAGCGTCCAATGAGCAGCTCTTC
CASRRSIGTGGVASNEQLF
>many|TRBJ2-3|TRBV10-3|-
TGTGCCACTGGATTGGGCACAGATACGCAGTATTTT
CATGLGTDTQYF
>many|TRBJ1-2|TRBV7-6|-
TGTGCCAGCAGCCAAGGCGAGGGCAGTAACTATGGCTACACCTTC
CASSQGEGSNYGYTF
>many|TRBJ2-5|TRBV20-1|-
TGCAGTGCGGGGTGGACAGTAAATCAAGAGACCCAGTACTTC
CSAGWTVNQETQYF
>many|TRBJ2-1|TRBV5-5|TRBD2
TGTGCCAGCAGGCAAAGATTGACTAGCGGGAGTAGAAATGAGCAGTTCTTC
CASRQRLTSGSRNEQFF
>-|TRBJ2-4|TRBV20-1|-
TGCAGTGCTGCACCGGGACTAGCCAAAAACATTCAGTACTTC
CSAAPGLAKNIQYF